Listed below are T cell receptor delta chains from one sample, sequenced in a study of Vδ1+ human thymocytes. TCRdb reanalysed the multiplex PCR reads with CATT. The profile shows some 73,000 delta-chain clones, approximately 30% of them singletons. Sequencing was performed on Vdelta1+ gamma-delta thymocytes from the thymus. The receptor set was obtained from a boy younger than two who had congenital heart surgery. The CDR3 runs from the conserved cysteine through the conserved F or W. Fields, in order: D gene, J gene, clone size, V gene, CDR3 protein, CDR3 DNA. A D gene is named only where the DNA matches it firmly. Not all rows give a size; the values are once, few, many and, for expanded clones, a class.

D: .
J: TRDJ1
size: once
V: TRDV1
CDR3: CALGEPPLPLRRQTDKLIF
DNA: TGTGCTCTTGGGGAACCTCCACTTCCCCTTAGGCGCCAAACCGATAAACTCATCTTT

D: .
J: TRDJ1
size: .
V: TRDV1
CDR3: CALGEPASPENKVIF
DNA: TGTGCTCTTGGGGAACCGGCTTCCCCAGAAAATAAAGTCATCTTT

D: TRDD3
J: TRDJ1
size: .
V: TRDV1
CDR3: CALGEGISEITGGYLTGTDKLIF
DNA: TGTGCTCTTGGGGAAGGTATATCTGAGATTACTGGGGGATACCTTACGGGCACCGATAAACTCATCTTT

D: TRDD3
J: TRDJ1
size: .
V: TRDV1
CDR3: CALGELVLPGMGDNALIF
DNA: TGTGCTCTTGGGGAACTGGTCCTCCCGGGGATGGGGGATAACGCACTCATCTTT

D: TRDD3
J: TRDJ1
size: .
V: TRDV1
CDR3: CALGNGDLPTILGDSWADKLIF
DNA: TGTGCTCTTGGGAATGGGGACCTTCCTACGATACTGGGGGATAGTTGGGCCGATAAACTCATCTTT

D: TRDD3
J: TRDJ1
size: .
V: TRDV1
CDR3: CALGPSLWGILTDKLIF
DNA: TGTGCTCTTGGGCCCTCCCTGTGGGGGATACTTACCGATAAACTCATCTTT

D: TRDD3
J: TRDJ1
size: few
V: TRDV1
CDR3: CALGELLIYWGIPEVYTDKLIF
DNA: TGTGCTCTTGGGGAACTCCTCATCTACTGGGGGATACCCGAAGTGTACACCGATAAACTCATCTTT

D: .
J: TRDJ1
size: few
V: TRDV1
CDR3: CALGILPRGSGTDKLIF
DNA: TGTGCTCTTGGGATACTCCCCCGGGGATCTGGCACCGATAAACTCATCTTT

D: .
J: TRDJ1
size: .
V: TRDV1
CDR3: CALGEPTSEVVHTDKLIF
DNA: TGTGCTCTTGGGGAACCGACGTCGGAGGTAGTCCACACCGATAAACTCATCTTT

D: TRDD3
J: TRDJ1
size: .
V: TRDV1
CDR3: CALGELSTLGGLQCRYTDKLIF
DNA: TGTGCTCTTGGGGAACTGAGCACCCTGGGGGGCCTCCAGTGTCGGTACACCGATAAACTCATCTTT

D: TRDD2
J: TRDJ1
size: .
V: TRDV1
CDR3: CALTTIPTRTGWLIF
DNA: TGTGCTCTTACTACCATTCCTACCCGTACCGGTTGGCTCATCTTT

D: TRDD3
J: TRDJ1
size: .
V: TRDV1
CDR3: CALGERLLGDRVLIF
DNA: TGTGCTCTTGGGGAACGTCTCCTGGGGGATAGAGTACTCATCTTT

D: TRDD3
J: TRDJ2
size: .
V: TRDV1
CDR3: CALGHPWGIALGTAQLFF
DNA: TGTGCTCTTGGGCACCCTTGGGGGATAGCCCTGGGGACAGCACAACTCTTCTTT

D: .
J: TRDJ1
size: .
V: TRDV1
CDR3: CALGVNLPPLRFVDKLIF
DNA: TGTGCTCTTGGGGTCAATCTCCCCCCTTTGAGGTTCGTCGATAAACTCATCTTT

D: TRDD3
J: TRDJ1
size: .
V: TRDV1
CDR3: CALGDRRPSHRGGYFVTDKLIF
DNA: TGTGCTCTTGGGGATCGCCGGCCTTCTCACCGAGGGGGATACTTTGTGACCGATAAACTCATCTTT

D: TRDD2
J: TRDJ1
size: .
V: TRDV1
CDR3: CALGEESFLGLYTDNLIF
DNA: TGTGCTCTTGGGGAGGAGTCCTTCCTGGGCCTGTACACCGATAACCTCATCTTT

D: TRDD3
J: TRDJ1
size: .
V: TRDV1
CDR3: CALGDHHWGIRDTDKLIF
DNA: TGTGCTCTTGGGGACCATCACTGGGGGATTAGGGACACCGATAAACTCATCTTT

D: .
J: TRDJ1
size: .
V: TRDV1
CDR3: CALGDRLYTDKLIF
DNA: TGTGCTCTTGGTGATCGTCTGTACACCGATAAACTCATCTTT

D: TRDD3
J: TRDJ1
size: few
V: TRDV2
CDR3: CACDIWRSLLGVKYTDKLIF
DNA: TGTGCCTGTGACATCTGGCGCTCTTTACTGGGGGTCAAGTACACCGATAAACTCATCTTT

D: .
J: TRDJ1
size: .
V: TRDV1
CDR3: CALETGATWECADKLIF
DNA: TGTGCTCTAGAGACGGGGGCCACTTGGGAGTGTGCCGATAAACTCATCTTT

D: .
J: TRDJ1
size: few
V: TRDV1
CDR3: CALGEPKGGLIF
DNA: TGTGCTCTTGGGGAACCAAAGGGGGGACTCATCTTT

D: TRDD3
J: TRDJ1
size: .
V: TRDV1
CDR3: CALGELEVGDRTDKLIF
DNA: TGTGCTCTTGGGGAACTGGAGGTGGGGGACCGTACCGATAAACTCATCTTT

D: .
J: TRDJ2
size: .
V: TRDV1
CDR3: CALGELGPTPGDEKGKKALTAQLFF
DNA: TGTGCTCTTGGGGAACTTGGTCCTACGCCCGGGGACGAGAAGGGCAAAAAGGCTTTGACAGCACAACTCTTCTTT

D: TRDD3
J: TRDJ1
size: few
V: TRDV1
CDR3: CALGEPLVLGDTHKLIF
DNA: TGTGCTCTTGGGGAACCGCTTGTACTGGGGGATACTCATAAACTCATCTTT

D: TRDD3
J: TRDJ1
size: .
V: TRDV1
CDR3: CALGEPPDSTGGRCTDKLIF
DNA: TGTGCTCTTGGGGAACCCCCTGATAGTACTGGGGGAAGATGCACCGATAAACTCATCTTT

D: .
J: TRDJ1
size: .
V: TRDV1
CDR3: CALGDPWGENAEGSDKLIF
DNA: TGTGCTCTTGGGGACCCATGGGGGGAAAACGCGGAGGGGAGTGATAAACTCATCTTT

D: TRDD3
J: TRDJ1
size: .
V: TRDV1
CDR3: CALGDPGVANSTDGGRDKLIF
DNA: TGTGCTCTTGGGGACCCCGGGGTGGCAAACAGTACCGATGGGGGACGCGATAAACTCATCTTT

D: TRDD3
J: TRDJ1
size: .
V: TRDV1
CDR3: CALGDGFPWRTGGDHTDKLIF
DNA: TGTGCTCTTGGGGATGGTTTCCCGTGGCGTACTGGGGGAGACCACACCGATAAACTCATCTTT

D: .
J: TRDJ1
size: few
V: TRDV1
CDR3: CALGERVGTWMADKLIF
DNA: TGTGCTCTTGGGGAACGGGTAGGCACTTGGATGGCCGATAAACTCATCTTT

D: TRDD3
J: TRDJ1
size: few
V: TRDV1
CDR3: CALGELETDQSYWGNYTDKLIF
DNA: TGTGCTCTTGGGGAACTAGAAACTGACCAGTCCTACTGGGGGAACTACACCGATAAACTCATCTTT

D: TRDD3
J: TRDJ1
size: .
V: TRDV1
CDR3: CALGERPPPYWGDQYTDKLIF
DNA: TGTGCTCTTGGGGAACGTCCCCCCCCGTACTGGGGGGACCAGTACACCGATAAACTCATCTTT

D: .
J: TRDJ2
size: few
V: TRDV1
CDR3: CALGKEPDTHFLTAQLFF
DNA: TGTGCTCTTGGGAAAGAACCCGACACTCACTTTTTGACAGCACAACTCTTCTTT

D: TRDD3
J: TRDJ1
size: few
V: TRDV1
CDR3: CALGENLPVLGDTDKLIF
DNA: TGTGCTCTTGGGGAGAACCTTCCGGTACTGGGGGACACCGATAAACTCATCTTT

D: TRDD3
J: TRDJ1
size: .
V: TRDV1
CDR3: CALGEPLSGGYVSDKLIF
DNA: TGTGCTCTTGGGGAACCATTATCTGGGGGATACGTGAGCGATAAACTCATCTTT

D: TRDD3
J: TRDJ1
size: few
V: TRDV1
CDR3: CALGFLGGIRADKLIF
DNA: TGTGCTCTTGGTTTCCTCGGGGGGATACGCGCCGATAAACTCATCTTT

D: TRDD3
J: TRDJ1
size: .
V: TRDV1
CDR3: CALGGLPTGVTGGFYTDKLIF
DNA: TGTGCTCTTGGGGGCCTCCCTACCGGTGTTACTGGGGGATTTTACACCGATAAACTCATCTTT

D: TRDD3
J: TRDJ1
size: .
V: TRDV1
CDR3: CALGEDLWGMYTEKLIF
DNA: TGTGCTCTTGGGGAAGACCTCTGGGGGATGTACACCGAAAAACTCATCTTT

D: TRDD3
J: TRDJ1
size: .
V: TRDV1
CDR3: CALGEIFLRGYAADKLIF
DNA: TGTGCTCTTGGGGAGATATTCCTACGGGGATACGCAGCCGATAAACTCATCTTT

D: TRDD3
J: TRDJ1
size: once
V: TRDV1
CDR3: CALGELVRSGDTRSTDKLIF
DNA: TGTGCTCTTGGGGAACTAGTTCGGTCTGGGGATACGCGATCGACCGATAAACTCATCTTT

D: TRDD3
J: TRDJ1
size: few
V: TRDV1
CDR3: CALGELKPLPHWGILPRYTDKLIF
DNA: TGTGCTCTTGGGGAACTCAAACCTCTTCCCCACTGGGGGATACTTCCCCGGTACACCGATAAACTCATCTTT

D: TRDD3
J: TRDJ1
size: .
V: TRDV2
CDR3: CACATLLGDTRGVILIF
DNA: TGTGCCTGTGCCACTTTACTGGGGGATACGCGCGGGGTGATACTCATCTTT

D: .
J: TRDJ1
size: .
V: TRDV1
CDR3: CALGENLLPRNKLIF
DNA: TGTGCTCTTGGGGAAAATCTCCTACCTAGGAATAAACTCATCTTT

D: TRDD3
J: TRDJ1
size: .
V: TRDV1
CDR3: CALGDPPTESGGFFSDKLIF
DNA: TGTGCTCTTGGGGACCCTCCTACTGAGAGTGGGGGATTCTTCTCCGATAAACTCATCTTT

D: .
J: TRDJ1
size: .
V: TRDV1
CDR3: CALGDLSFWGTDKLIF
DNA: TGTGCTCTTGGGGATCTTTCCTTTTGGGGGACCGATAAACTCATCTTT

D: .
J: TRDJ1
size: .
V: TRDV1
CDR3: CALGELNGPPHTDKLIF
DNA: TGTGCTCTTGGGGAACTTAACGGACCTCCACACACCGATAAACTCATCTTT

D: .
J: TRDJ1
size: .
V: TRDV1
CDR3: CALGEKLTDKLIF
DNA: TGTGCTCTTGGGGAGAAACTAACCGATAAACTCATCTTT

D: .
J: TRDJ1
size: few
V: TRDV1
CDR3: CALGELSMDTRYTDKLIF
DNA: TGTGCTCTTGGGGAACTGAGTATGGATACTCGGTACACCGATAAACTCATCTTT

D: .
J: TRDJ1
size: few
V: TRDV1
CDR3: CALGPFSGTSTDKLIF
DNA: TGTGCTCTTGGGCCATTCTCCGGTACCAGCACCGATAAACTCATCTTT

D: .
J: TRDJ1
size: .
V: TRDV2
CDR3: CACDNAGGPYTDKLIF
DNA: TGTGCCTGTGACAATGCCGGGGGACCTTACACCGATAAACTCATCTTT

D: TRDD3
J: TRDJ1
size: .
V: TRDV1
CDR3: CALGEFQGPSRTGGHTDKLIF
DNA: TGTGCTCTTGGGGAATTTCAAGGCCCCTCCCGTACTGGGGGGCACACCGATAAACTCATCTTT

D: TRDD3
J: TRDJ1
size: .
V: TRDV1
CDR3: CALGENSYRHWGIRLYADKLIF
DNA: TGTGCTCTTGGGGAAAACTCCTACCGCCACTGGGGGATACGTCTGTACGCCGATAAACTCATCTTT

D: TRDD3
J: TRDJ1
size: .
V: TRDV2
CDR3: CACDVLLGDTPYTDKLIF
DNA: TGTGCCTGCGACGTTTTACTGGGGGATACGCCGTACACCGATAAACTCATCTTT

D: TRDD3
J: TRDJ1
size: .
V: TRDV2
CDR3: CAWGPSYAMNWGIERPYTDKLIF
DNA: TGTGCCTGGGGGCCTTCCTACGCTATGAACTGGGGGATAGAACGCCCGTACACCGATAAACTCATCTTT